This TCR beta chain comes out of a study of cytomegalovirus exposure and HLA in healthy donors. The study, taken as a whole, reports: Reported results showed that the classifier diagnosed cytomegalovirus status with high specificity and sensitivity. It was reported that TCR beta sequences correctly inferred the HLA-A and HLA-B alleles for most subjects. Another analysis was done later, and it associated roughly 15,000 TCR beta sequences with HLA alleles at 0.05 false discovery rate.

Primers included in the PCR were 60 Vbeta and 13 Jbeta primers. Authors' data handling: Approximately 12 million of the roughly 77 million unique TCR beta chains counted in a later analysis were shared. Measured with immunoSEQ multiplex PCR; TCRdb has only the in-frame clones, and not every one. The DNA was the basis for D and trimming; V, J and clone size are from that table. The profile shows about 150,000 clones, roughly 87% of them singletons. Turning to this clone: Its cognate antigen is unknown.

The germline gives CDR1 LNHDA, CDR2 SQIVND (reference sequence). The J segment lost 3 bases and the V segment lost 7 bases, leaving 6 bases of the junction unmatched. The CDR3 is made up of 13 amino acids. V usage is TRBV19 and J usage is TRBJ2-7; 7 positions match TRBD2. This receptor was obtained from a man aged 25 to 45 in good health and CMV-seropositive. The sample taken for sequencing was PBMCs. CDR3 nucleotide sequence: TGTGCCAGTACTATCAGGGAGGGCTACGAGCAGTACTTC. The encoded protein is CASTIREGYEQYF.